These T cell receptor beta chains were read from a single sample in a study of blood T cell repertoires in COVID-19. Method: immunoSEQ multiplex PCR; TCRdb's copy keeps in-frame clones and lacks some. The top ten hold around 4% of the sample, which has about 110,000 clones, around 82% seen once. Sequences were obtained from peripheral blood. These receptors were obtained from a human donor in a cohort sampled during active or convalescent COVID-19. Each CDR3 is given with its conserved first and last residue. D genes are given only for firm matches. Clone size is stated in some rows and not others, as once, few, many or a class when expanded.

TRBV18,.,TRBJ2-3,.,CASSSVDTQYF,TGTGCCAGCTCTTCTGTGGATACGCAGTATTTT
TRBV19,.,TRBJ2-5,TRBD1,CASSMVGQGVPETQYF,TGTGCCAGTAGTATGGTGGGACAGGGCGTGCCGGAGACCCAGTACTTC
TRBV6-2/TRBV6-3,.,TRBJ1-5,.,CASSPGQTSYSNQPQHF,TGTGCCAGCAGTCCCGGACAGACCAGTTATAGCAATCAGCCCCAGCATTTT
TRBV18,.,TRBJ2-7,TRBD1,CASSPQGQGGEQYF,TGTGCCAGCTCACCACAGGGACAGGGCGGCGAGCAGTACTTC
TRBV28,.,TRBJ2-5,.,CASSFLVRGQKKETQYF,TGTGCCAGCAGTTTCCTGGTCAGGGGACAAAAAAAAGAGACCCAGTACTTC
TRBV6-5,.,TRBJ2-7,TRBD1,CASSYRTGTYEQYF,TGTGCCAGCAGTTACAGGACAGGAACCTACGAGCAGTACTTC
TRBV5-1,few,TRBJ2-2,.,CASSLGQTFTGELFF,TGCGCCAGCAGCTTGGGACAGACCTTCACCGGGGAGCTGTTTTTT
TRBV19,.,TRBJ2-3,TRBD2,CASRTSGGLDTQYF,TGTGCCAGTCGGACTAGCGGGGGGTTGGATACGCAGTATTTT
TRBV4-1,.,TRBJ2-2,.,CASSPIGVTGELFF,TGCGCCAGCAGCCCAATCGGTGTCACCGGGGAGCTGTTTTTT
TRBV14,.,TRBJ2-2,TRBD2,CASSPLGGDQVGELFF,TGTGCCAGCAGCCCCCTTGGGGGGGACCAGGTCGGGGAGCTGTTTTTT
TRBV12-5,.,TRBJ2-2,.,CASGLWGQETGELFF,TGTGCTAGTGGTTTGTGGGGCCAGGAGACCGGGGAGCTGTTTTTT
TRBV11-1,.,TRBJ2-7,TRBD1,CASSLGTGLSYEQYF,TGTGCCAGCAGTCTAGGGACAGGGCTTTCCTACGAGCAGTACTTC
TRBV18,.,TRBJ1-6,.,CASSRVPIDRNNSPLHF,TGTGCCAGCTCACGGGTTCCAATAGACAGAAATAATTCACCCCTCCACTTT
TRBV19,.,TRBJ1-5,TRBD1,CASKRGQGGNQPQHF,TGTGCCAGTAAGAGGGGACAGGGTGGGAATCAGCCCCAGCATTTT
TRBV9,.,TRBJ1-4,.,CASSVASGVAVGEKLFF,TGTGCCAGCAGCGTCGCGAGCGGGGTCGCGGTAGGGGAAAAACTGTTTTTT
TRBV5-5,.,TRBJ1-6,.,CASSLALGAGSYNSPLHF,TGTGCCAGCAGCTTGGCCCTGGGGGCAGGGTCCTATAATTCACCCCTCCACTTT
TRBV4-3,.,TRBJ2-1,TRBD2,CASSQDPSGRASNEQFF,TGCGCCAGCAGCCAAGATCCCAGCGGGAGGGCCTCCAATGAGCAGTTCTTC
TRBV11-2,.,TRBJ2-1,TRBD2,CASSLSSWRGAYTYNEQFF,TGTGCCAGCAGCTTAAGTTCATGGCGGGGGGCATACACATACAATGAGCAGTTCTTC
TRBV6-6,once,TRBJ1-2,TRBD1,CASTHHGTGNYGYTF,TGTGCCAGCACCCACCACGGGACAGGGAACTATGGCTACACCTTC
TRBV5-1,.,TRBJ2-5,.,CASSLTKETQYF,TGCGCCAGCAGCTTGACAAAAGAGACCCAGTACTTC
TRBV7-2,.,TRBJ2-1,.,CASSSRLTSLGYNEQFF,TGTGCCAGCAGCTCCCGACTAACTTCATTGGGATACAATGAGCAGTTCTTC
TRBV15,.,TRBJ1-3,.,CATSVAGLFSGNTIYF,TGTGCCACCAGCGTAGCAGGGTTATTCTCTGGAAACACCATATATTTT
TRBV10-3,.,TRBJ1-1,.,CAIRAGGNTEAFF,TGTGCCATCAGGGCAGGAGGAAACACTGAAGCTTTCTTT
TRBV19,.,TRBJ2-7,.,CASSMRLGLEQYF,TGTGCCAGTAGTATGAGGTTGGGGCTCGAGCAGTACTTC
TRBV28,.,TRBJ2-2,.,CASSLFVPSTRDTINTGELFF,TGTGCCAGCAGTTTATTTGTTCCCTCGACAAGGGACACAATAAACACCGGGGAGCTGTTTTTT
TRBV28,few,TRBJ1-5,.,CASSLYAGEGQPQHF,TGTGCCAGCAGTTTATATGCTGGGGAGGGTCAGCCCCAGCATTTT
TRBV12-3/TRBV12-4,.,TRBJ1-1,TRBD1,CASSFQGATEAFF,TGTGCCAGCAGTTTCCAGGGGGCAACTGAAGCTTTCTTT
TRBV5-6,.,TRBJ1-1,.,CASSFRSGGTEAFF,TGTGCCAGCAGCTTCAGAAGCGGAGGAACTGAAGCTTTCTTT
TRBV4-3,few,TRBJ2-1,TRBD2,CASSQGWTSGRVLNSYNEQFF,TGCGCCAGCAGCCAAGGGTGGACTAGCGGGAGGGTCCTAAACTCCTACAATGAGCAGTTCTTC
TRBV3-1/TRBV3-2,.,TRBJ2-2,TRBD2,CASSPAGRGLNTGELFF,TGTGCCAGCAGCCCCGCCGGGAGGGGCCTTAACACCGGGGAGCTGTTTTTT
TRBV7-3,.,TRBJ1-1,.,CASSLTGGNTEAFF,TGTGCCAGCAGCTTAACGGGAGGGAACACTGAAGCTTTCTTT
TRBV7-9,.,TRBJ1-5,.,CASGNSNQPQHF,TGTGCCAGCGGCAACAGCAATCAGCCCCAGCATTTT
TRBV18,.,TRBJ2-2,TRBD1,CASSKITGGTGELFF,TGTGCCAGCTCGAAAATAACAGGGGGCACCGGGGAGCTGTTTTTT